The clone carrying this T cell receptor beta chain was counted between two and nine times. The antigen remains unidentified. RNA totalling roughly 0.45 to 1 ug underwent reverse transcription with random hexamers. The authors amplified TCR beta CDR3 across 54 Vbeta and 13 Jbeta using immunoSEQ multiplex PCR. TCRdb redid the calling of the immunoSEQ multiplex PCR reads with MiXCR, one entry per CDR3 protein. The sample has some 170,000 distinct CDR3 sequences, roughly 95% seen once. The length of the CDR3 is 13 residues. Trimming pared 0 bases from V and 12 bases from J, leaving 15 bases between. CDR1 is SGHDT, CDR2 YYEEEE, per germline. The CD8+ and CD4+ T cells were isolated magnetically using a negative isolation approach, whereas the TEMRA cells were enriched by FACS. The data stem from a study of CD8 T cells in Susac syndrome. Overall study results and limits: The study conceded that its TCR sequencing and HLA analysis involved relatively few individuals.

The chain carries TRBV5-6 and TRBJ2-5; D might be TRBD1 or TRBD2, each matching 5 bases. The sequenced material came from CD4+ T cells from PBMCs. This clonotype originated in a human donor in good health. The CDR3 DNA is TGTGCCAGCAGCTTGGCCGGGACCGCGTCGGAGTACTTC. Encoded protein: CASSLAGTASEYF.